Described below is a single TCR beta chain sequence and its context. The data originate from a study of blood T cell repertoires in COVID-19. Study-wide background: Acute and convalescent COVID-19 specimens originated in the United States, Italy and Spain. Nucleic acid was either cDNA or gDNA, and it came from T cells, B-cell-depleted T cells, or PBMCs.

The study recruited people aged roughly 18 to 100 years across roughly 23 US areas. This CDR3 contains 15 residues. V lost 7 bases, J lost 0 bases, and 13 bases lay in between. CDR1 and CDR2 from the germline V gene are MDHEN and SYDVKM. Sequenced by immunoSEQ multiplex PCR; TCRdb stores in-frame clones only, minus some. The repertoire holds roughly 210,000 clones, roughly 91% seen once, with about 7% in the top ten. This TCR was recovered from a man aged 25-45 years in a cohort exposed to, infected with or recovered from COVID-19 (not recorded which). The V call is TRBV28, the J call TRBJ1-5; D might be TRBD1 (5 bases). The material sequenced was PBMCs or T cells enriched from blood (not recorded which). The CDR3 DNA is TGTGCCAGCAAAACCGTGACAGATAGCAATCAGCCCCAGCATTTT. It codes for CASKTVTDSNQPQHF.